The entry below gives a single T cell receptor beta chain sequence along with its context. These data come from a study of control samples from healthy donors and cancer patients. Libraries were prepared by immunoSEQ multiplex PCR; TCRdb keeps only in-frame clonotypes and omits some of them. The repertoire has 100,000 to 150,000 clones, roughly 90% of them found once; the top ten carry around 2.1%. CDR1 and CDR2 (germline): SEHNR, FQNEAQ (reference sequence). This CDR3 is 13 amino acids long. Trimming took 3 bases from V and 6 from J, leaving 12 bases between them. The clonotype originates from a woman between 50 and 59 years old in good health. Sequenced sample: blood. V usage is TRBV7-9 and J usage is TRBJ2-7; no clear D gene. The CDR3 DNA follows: TGTGCCAGCAGCTTCTCAGGTTCAGCCGAGCAGTACTTC. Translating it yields CASSFSGSAEQYF.